This T cell receptor (beta chain) was captured in a study of post-analysis software for immune sequencing data. Details on this clonotype: Its target is not known.

V lost 3 bases and J lost 1; bases outside the gene matches: 2. This CDR3 is built from 16 residues. Germline V gene lookup returns CDR1 LGHNT and CDR2 FRNRAP. Unique molecular identifiers tagged the TCR beta cDNA libraries. Starting from roughly 1.1 to 9.2 million T cells, the study yielded approximately 500,000 cDNA molecules. In TCRdb, the PCR reads were re-called with MiXCR into one record per CDR3 protein. The sample yields fewer than 900,000 distinct CDR3 sequences, about 43% seen once. Study findings and constraints: Five or six TRBV segments appeared more often in patients than in controls, and TRBV5-6, TRBV5-1 and TRBV20-1 were among these. The normalized Chao1 diversity of multiple sclerosis patients was significantly lower than that of controls.

The sample taken for sequencing was blood. The TCR was taken from a girl aged 5-17 years with multiple sclerosis. This chain links TRBV12-5 with TRBJ2-1; 11 bases fit TRBD1. The CDR3 loop reads CASGFGTGGSYNEQFF. CDR3 nucleotide sequence: TGTGCTAGTGGTTTCGGGACAGGGGGTTCCTACAATGAGCAGTTCTTC.